Each of the 9 T cell receptor beta chains below was sequenced from the same sample in a study of shared clonotypes between healthy human individuals. The protocol was immunoSEQ multiplex PCR, while the TCRdb copy is restricted to in-frame clones and leaves out a portion. The data hold about 2 million clones, with approximately 95% observed a single time. Sequenced input: naive CD4+ T cells sorted from blood. As to subset: CD45RA+ positively selected. These receptors were taken from a man aged 18 to 30 in good health.

The chain links TRBV25-1 to TRBJ1-1; D possibly corresponds to TRBD1 (6 bases). Between the trimmed V and J ends, which lost 5 bases and 6 bases, there was a span of 13 bases. The CDR3 is made up of 13 amino acids. Germline values: CDR1 MGHDK, CDR2 SYGVNS. The CDR3 is CASSPQGRSEAFF. The CDR3 DNA reads as TGTGCCAGCAGTCCCCAGGGGAGGTCTGAAGCTTTCTTT.

The chain couples TRBV10-2 to TRBJ1-6; 10 bases match TRBD1. J gave up 0 bases and V 1 base, and 12 bases lay outside the gene matches. This CDR3 has 21 amino acids. Germline CDR1 is WSHSY and CDR2 is SAAADI. The CDR3 here is CASSEWQMGTGVSSYNSPLHF. In nucleotides, the CDR3 is TGCGCCAGCAGTGAGTGGCAAATGGGGACAGGGGTGAGCTCCTATAATTCACCCCTCCACTTT.

The genes are TRBV7-9 and TRBJ2-2, with a tentative D call TRBD2 (6 bases). V dropped 5 bases and J dropped 9 bases, with 19 bases sitting between them. Germline assignment: CDR1 SEHNR and CDR2 FQNEAQ (reference sequence). This CDR3 spans 15 amino acids. The CDR3, as DNA: TGTGCCAGCAGCCTGGGAGGTGGAACGGCAAGGGAGCTGTTTTTT. This sequence encodes CASSLGGGTARELFF.

This chain uses TRBV5-4 with TRBJ2-3; 10 bases align to TRBD2. CDR3 length: 15 amino acids. The junction had 4 bases not matched to a gene; V was cut back by 3 bases and J by 3 bases. CDR1 SGHNT and CDR2 YYREEE come from the germline V gene (reference sequence). The CDR3 is CASSWIAGGTDTQYF. The CDR3, as DNA: TGTGCCAGCAGCTGGATAGCGGGGGGAACAGATACGCAGTATTTT.

Written as DNA, the CDR3 is TGCGCCAGCAGCTTAGACAGGGGGCTGGCCGGGGAGCTGTTTTTT. Residues: CASSLDRGLAGELFF. V usage is TRBV5-1 and J usage is TRBJ2-2, with TRBD1 identical over 10 bases. The CDR3 loop spans 15 amino acids. V lost 2 bases to trimming and J lost 6 bases; unmatched junction nucleotides: 4. Germline V CDR1 and CDR2: SGHRS, YFSETQ.

This chain connects TRBV6-6 to TRBJ2-5; D gene uncertain. This CDR3 has 13 residues. V gave up 2 bases and J gave up 5 bases, with 9 bases separating them. Germline CDR1 is MNHNY and CDR2 is SVGAGI (reference sequence). CDR3 in amino acids: CASSYGGVETQYF. In DNA form, the CDR3 reads TGTGCCAGCAGTTACGGTGGAGTGGAGACCCAGTACTTC.

The chain joins TRBV2 to TRBJ1-3; a weak D match, TRBD1 (5 bases). The germline V gene has CDR1 SNHLY and CDR2 FYNNEI. Trimming left V 3 bases short and J 2 bases short, with 14 bases between. This CDR3 contains 16 residues. CDR3 nucleotide sequence: TGTGCCAGCAGTGAGAGCCTGACAGCGGCTGGAAACACCATATATTTT. Translation: CASSESLTAAGNTIYF. The whole variable domain, filled in from reference TRBV2 and TRBJ1-3, reads EPEVTQTPSHQVTQMGQEVILRCVPISNHLYFYWYRQILGQKVEFLVSFYNNEISEKSEIFDDQFSVERPDGSNFTLKIRSTKLEDSAMYFCASSESLTAAGNTIYFGEGSWLTVV.

The rearrangement links TRBV13 to TRBJ2-3, with D hard to call. This CDR3 contains 12 residues. Germline V gene lookup returns CDR1 PRHDT and CDR2 FYEKMQ (reference sequence). V was clipped by 3 bases and J by 6 bases, with 7 bases between them. CDR3 nucleotides: TGTGCCAGCAGCTTTTTGCTTGATACGCAGTATTTT. Protein product: CASSFLLDTQYF.

The rearrangement links TRBV6-4 to TRBJ2-5, with D unclear. This CDR3 has 10 amino acids. CDR1 and CDR2 (germline): MRHNA, SNTAGT. Trimming shortened V by 8 bases and J by 3 bases, and 4 bases separated the two germline ends. This CDR3 reads CASGEETQYF. The CDR3 region has the DNA TGTGCCAGCGGCGAAGAGACCCAGTACTTC.